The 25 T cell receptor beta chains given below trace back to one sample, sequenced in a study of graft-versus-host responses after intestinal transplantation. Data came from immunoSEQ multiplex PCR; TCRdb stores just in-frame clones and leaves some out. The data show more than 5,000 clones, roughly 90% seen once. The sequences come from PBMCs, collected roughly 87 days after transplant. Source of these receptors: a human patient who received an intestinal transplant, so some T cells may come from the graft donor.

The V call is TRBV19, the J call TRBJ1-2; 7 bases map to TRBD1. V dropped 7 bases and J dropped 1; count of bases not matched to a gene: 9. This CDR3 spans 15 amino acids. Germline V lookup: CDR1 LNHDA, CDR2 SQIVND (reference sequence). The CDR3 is CASIDSAGGNYGYTF. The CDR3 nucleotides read TGTGCCAGTATCGATTCGGCAGGGGGTAACTATGGCTACACCTTC.

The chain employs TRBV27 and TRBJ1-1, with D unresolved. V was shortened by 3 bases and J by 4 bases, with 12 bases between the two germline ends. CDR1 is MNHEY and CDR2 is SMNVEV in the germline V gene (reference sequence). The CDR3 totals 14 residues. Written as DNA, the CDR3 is TGTGCCAGCAGTTTTAACGGGTTGAGCACTGAAGCTTTCTTT. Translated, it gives CASSFNGLSTEAFF.

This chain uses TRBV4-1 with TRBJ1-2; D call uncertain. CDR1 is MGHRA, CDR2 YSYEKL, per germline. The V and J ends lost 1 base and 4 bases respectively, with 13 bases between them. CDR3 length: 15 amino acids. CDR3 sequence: CASSQADDGLYGYTF. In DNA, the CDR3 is TGCGCCAGCAGCCAAGCGGACGACGGTCTCTATGGCTACACCTTC.

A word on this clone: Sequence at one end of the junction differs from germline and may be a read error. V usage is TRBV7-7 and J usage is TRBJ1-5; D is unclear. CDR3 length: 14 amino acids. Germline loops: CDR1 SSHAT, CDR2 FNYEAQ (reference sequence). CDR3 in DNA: TGTGCTAGCAGATCCCTCACGGGGAATCAGCCCCAGCATTTT. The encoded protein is CASRSLTGNQPQHF.

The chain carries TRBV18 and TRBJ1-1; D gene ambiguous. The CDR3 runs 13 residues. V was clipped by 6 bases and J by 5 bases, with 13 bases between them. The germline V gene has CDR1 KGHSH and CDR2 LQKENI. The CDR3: CASSELRQTEAFF. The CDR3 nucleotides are TGTGCCAGCTCCGAACTTAGGCAAACTGAAGCTTTCTTT.

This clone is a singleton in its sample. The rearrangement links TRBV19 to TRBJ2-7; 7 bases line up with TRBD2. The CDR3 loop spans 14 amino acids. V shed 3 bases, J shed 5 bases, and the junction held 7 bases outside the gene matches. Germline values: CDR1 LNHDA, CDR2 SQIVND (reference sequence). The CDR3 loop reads CASSMGRERDEQYF. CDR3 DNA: TGTGCCAGTAGTATGGGGCGGGAGAGGGACGAGCAGTACTTC.

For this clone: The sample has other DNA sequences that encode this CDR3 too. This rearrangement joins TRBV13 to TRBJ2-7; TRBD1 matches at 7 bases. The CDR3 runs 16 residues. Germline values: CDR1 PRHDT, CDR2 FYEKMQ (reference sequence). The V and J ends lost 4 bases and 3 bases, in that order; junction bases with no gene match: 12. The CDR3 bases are TGTGCCAGCAGCTCCCGACGGACAGGCGCCCTCTACGAGCAGTACTTC. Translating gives CASSSRRTGALYEQYF.

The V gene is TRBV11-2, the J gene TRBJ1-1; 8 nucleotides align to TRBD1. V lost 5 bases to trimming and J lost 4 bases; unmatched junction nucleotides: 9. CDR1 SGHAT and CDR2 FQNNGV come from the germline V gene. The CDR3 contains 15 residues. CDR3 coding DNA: TGTGCCAGCAGCGACAGATGGACAGGGAGCACTGAAGCTTTCTTT. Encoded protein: CASSDRWTGSTEAFF.

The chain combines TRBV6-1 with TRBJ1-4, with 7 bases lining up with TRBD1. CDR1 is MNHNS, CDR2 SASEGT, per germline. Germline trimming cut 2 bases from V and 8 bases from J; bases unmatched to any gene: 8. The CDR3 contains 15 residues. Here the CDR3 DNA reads TGTGCCAGCAGTGAATTGGACGACAGGGCCGAAAAACTGTTTTTT. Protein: CASSELDDRAEKLFF.

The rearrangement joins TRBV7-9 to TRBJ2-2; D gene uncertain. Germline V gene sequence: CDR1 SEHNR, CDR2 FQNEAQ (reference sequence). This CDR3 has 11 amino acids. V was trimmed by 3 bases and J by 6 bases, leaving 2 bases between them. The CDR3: CASSFAGELFF. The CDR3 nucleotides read TGTGCCAGCAGCTTTGCCGGGGAGCTGTTTTTT.

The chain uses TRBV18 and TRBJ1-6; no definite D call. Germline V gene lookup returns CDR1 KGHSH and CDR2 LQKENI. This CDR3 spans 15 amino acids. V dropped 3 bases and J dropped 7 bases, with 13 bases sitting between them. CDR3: CASSPDRLGNSPLHF. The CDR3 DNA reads TGTGCCAGCTCACCGGACCGACTAGGCAATTCACCCCTCCACTTT.

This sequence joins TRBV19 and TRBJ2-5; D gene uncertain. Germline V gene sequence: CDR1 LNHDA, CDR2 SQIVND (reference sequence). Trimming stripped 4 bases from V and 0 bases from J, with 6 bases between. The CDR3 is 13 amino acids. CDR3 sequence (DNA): TGTGCCAGTAGTACAGGATACCAAGAGACCCAGTACTTC. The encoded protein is CASSTGYQETQYF.

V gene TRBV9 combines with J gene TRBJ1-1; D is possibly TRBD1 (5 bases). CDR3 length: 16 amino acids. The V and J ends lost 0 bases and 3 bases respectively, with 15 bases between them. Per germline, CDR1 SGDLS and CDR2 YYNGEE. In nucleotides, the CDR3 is TGTGCCAGCAGCGTAGGGTGGGGCAGGGAGGACACTGAAGCTTTCTTT. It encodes CASSVGWGREDTEAFF.

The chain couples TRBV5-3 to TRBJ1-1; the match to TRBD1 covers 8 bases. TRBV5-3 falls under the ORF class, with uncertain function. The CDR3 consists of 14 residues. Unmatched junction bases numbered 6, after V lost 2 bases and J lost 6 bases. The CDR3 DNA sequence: TGTGCCAGAAGCTTCAGGGGGCGATTTTCTGAAGCTTTCTTT. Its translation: CARSFRGRFSEAFF.

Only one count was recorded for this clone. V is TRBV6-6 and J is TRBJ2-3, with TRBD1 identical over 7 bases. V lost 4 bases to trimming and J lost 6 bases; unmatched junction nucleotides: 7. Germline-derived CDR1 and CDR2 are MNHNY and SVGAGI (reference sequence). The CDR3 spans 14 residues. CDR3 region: CASSFGQVQDTQYF. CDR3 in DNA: TGTGCCAGCAGTTTTGGACAGGTTCAGGATACGCAGTATTTT.

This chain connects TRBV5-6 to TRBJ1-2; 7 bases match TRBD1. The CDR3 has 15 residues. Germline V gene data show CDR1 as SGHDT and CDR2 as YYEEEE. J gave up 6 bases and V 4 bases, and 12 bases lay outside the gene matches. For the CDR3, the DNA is TGTGCCAGCAGCCTTCCCCCGGGACAGAGCAATGGCTACACCTTC. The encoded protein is CASSLPPGQSNGYTF.

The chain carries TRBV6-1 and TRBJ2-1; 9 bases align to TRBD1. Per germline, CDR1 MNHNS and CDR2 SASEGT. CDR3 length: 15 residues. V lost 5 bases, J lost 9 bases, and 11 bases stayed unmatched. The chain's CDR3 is CASSSTGTGFSEQFF. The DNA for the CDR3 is TGTGCCAGCAGTTCGACCGGGACAGGGTTCAGTGAGCAGTTCTTC.

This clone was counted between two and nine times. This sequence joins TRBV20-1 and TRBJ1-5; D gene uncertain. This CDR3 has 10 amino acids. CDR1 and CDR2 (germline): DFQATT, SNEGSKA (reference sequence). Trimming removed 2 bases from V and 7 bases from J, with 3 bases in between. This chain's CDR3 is CSARRQPQHF. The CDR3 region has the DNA TGCAGTGCTAGACGGCAGCCCCAGCATTTT.

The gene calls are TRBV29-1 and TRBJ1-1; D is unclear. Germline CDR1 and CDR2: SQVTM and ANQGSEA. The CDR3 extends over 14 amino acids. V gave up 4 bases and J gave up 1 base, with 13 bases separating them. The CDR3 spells CSVVYEAKNTEAFF. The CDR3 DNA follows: TGCAGCGTTGTCTACGAGGCTAAGAACACTGAAGCTTTCTTT.

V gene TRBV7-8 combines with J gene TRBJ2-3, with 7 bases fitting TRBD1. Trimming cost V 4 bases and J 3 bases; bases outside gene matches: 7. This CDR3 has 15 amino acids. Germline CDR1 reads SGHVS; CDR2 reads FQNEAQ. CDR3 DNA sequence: TGTGCCAGCAGCTACGACAGGGTGGGGACAGATACGCAGTATTTT. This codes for CASSYDRVGTDTQYF. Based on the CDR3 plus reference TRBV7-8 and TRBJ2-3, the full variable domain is GAGVSQSPRYKVAKRGQDVALRCDPISGHVSLFWYQQALGQGPEFLTYFQNEAQLDKSGLPSDRFFAERPEGSVSTLKIQRTQQEDSAVYLCASSYDRVGTDTQYFGPGTRLTVL.

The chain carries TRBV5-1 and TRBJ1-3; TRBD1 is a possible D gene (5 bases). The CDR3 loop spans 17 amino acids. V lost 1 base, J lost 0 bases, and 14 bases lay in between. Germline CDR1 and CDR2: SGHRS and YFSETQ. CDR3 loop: CASSLNRQAPSGNTIYF. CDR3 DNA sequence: TGCGCCAGCAGCTTGAACAGGCAAGCGCCCTCTGGAAACACCATATATTTT. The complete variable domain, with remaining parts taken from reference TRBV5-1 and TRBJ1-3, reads KAGVTQTPRYLIKTRGQQVTLSCSPISGHRSVSWYQQTPGQGLQFLFEYFSETQRNKGNFPGRFSGRQFSNSRSEMNVSTLELGDSALYLCASSLNRQAPSGNTIYFGEGSWLTVV.

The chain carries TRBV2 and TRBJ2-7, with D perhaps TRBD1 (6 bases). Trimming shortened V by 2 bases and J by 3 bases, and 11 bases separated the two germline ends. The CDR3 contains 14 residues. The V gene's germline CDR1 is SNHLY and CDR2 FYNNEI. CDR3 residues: CASSEQGNDYEQYF. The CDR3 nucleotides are TGTGCCAGCAGTGAACAGGGGAATGACTACGAGCAGTACTTC.

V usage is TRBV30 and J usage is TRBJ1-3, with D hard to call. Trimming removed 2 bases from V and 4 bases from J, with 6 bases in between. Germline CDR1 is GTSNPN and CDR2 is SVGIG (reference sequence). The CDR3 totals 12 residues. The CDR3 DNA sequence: TGTGCCTGGAGTAAAGGGGGAAACACCATATATTTT. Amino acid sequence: CAWSKGGNTIYF.

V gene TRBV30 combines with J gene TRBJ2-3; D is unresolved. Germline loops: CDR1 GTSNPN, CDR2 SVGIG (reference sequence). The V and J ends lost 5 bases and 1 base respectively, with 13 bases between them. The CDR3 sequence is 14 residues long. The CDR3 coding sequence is TGTGCCTGGTCGAAACGAGGAGGCACAGATACGCAGTATTTT. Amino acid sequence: CAWSKRGGTDTQYF.

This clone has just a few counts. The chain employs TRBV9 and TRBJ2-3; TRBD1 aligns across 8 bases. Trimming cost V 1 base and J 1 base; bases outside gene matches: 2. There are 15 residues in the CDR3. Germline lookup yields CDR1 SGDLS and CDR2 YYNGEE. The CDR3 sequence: CASSVKGQGTDTQYF. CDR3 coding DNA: TGTGCCAGCAGCGTAAAGGGACAGGGCACAGATACGCAGTATTTT.